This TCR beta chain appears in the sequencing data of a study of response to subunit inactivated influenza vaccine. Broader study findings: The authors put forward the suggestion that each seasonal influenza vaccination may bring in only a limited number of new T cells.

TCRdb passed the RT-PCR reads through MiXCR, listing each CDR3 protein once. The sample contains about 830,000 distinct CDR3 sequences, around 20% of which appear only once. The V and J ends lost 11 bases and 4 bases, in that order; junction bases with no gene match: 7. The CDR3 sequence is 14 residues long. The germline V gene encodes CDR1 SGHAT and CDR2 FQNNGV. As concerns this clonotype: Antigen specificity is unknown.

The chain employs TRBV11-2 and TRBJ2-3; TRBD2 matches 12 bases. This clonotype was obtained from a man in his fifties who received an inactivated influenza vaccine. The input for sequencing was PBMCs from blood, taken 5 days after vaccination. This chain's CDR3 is CAEGTSGSADTQYF. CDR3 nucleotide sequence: TGTGCCGAAGGGACTAGCGGGTCGGCAGATACGCAGTATTTT.